This T cell receptor (beta chain) was retrieved from a study of T cell responses to AZD1222 COVID-19 vaccine. Findings and limits, study-wide: Scientists sampled the repertoires only once the peak T cell response had passed. The sample set comprised mostly white British donors with more females, and clonal diversity was possibly underestimated. Vaccine-related CD4 TCRs covered spike, predominating at 160-218 and 743-854.

On this clone: What it binds is not known.

The repertoire was sequenced with immunoSEQ multiplex PCR; TCRdb's copy has only in-frame clones and lacks some. This sample yields under 150,000 clones, of which approximately 90% are seen a single time; around 10% belongs to the top ten. The receptor was derived from an adult who received the AZD1222 COVID-19 vaccine. Sample: peripheral blood, taken 28 days after the second AZD1222 dose.

CDR3 residues: CASSQQVGAYGYTF. DNA of the CDR3: TGTGCCAGCAGCCAACAAGTAGGGGCCTATGGCTACACCTTC. V and J are TRBV4-2 and TRBJ1-2; perhaps TRBD1 as D (5 bases). V was pared by 2 bases and J by 4 bases, with 11 bases between. The CDR3 has 14 residues. Germline V lookup: CDR1 LGHNA, CDR2 YNFKEQ.